A single T cell receptor beta chain is shown here with its context. In its sample, this clonotype comes out as medium-sized (0.01 to 0.1%). Its binding antigen is unknown. No quality values exist for individual bases; no much larger clone is one base distant. CD3+ T cells were first rested overnight at 2.5 million to 3 million cells/mL in RPMI 1640 without fetal bovine serum. Following the manufacturer's instructions, MACS immunomagnetic beads were used to pull CD3+ T cells out of the PBMCs. CDR1 and CDR2, looked up from the germline V gene, are MNHEY and SVGAGI. Relative to germline, V is 0 bases shorter and J is 5 bases shorter, with 13 bases between their ends. The CDR3 contains 15 residues, cysteine and phenylalanine counted. The retained sequence is limited to the CDR3, 45 bases, with the frame set at the first base. The sample originates from a study of T cell repertoires and leukemia-associated antigens (dated 2019 in TCRdb). For context, the study as a whole: Per sample, about 5.1 to 7 million read pairs and about 3 to 5.0 million effective reads were obtained, for 15 million or so effective reads in total. The study aimed to identify which antigen a TCR Vbeta21 clone previously found in CML patients recognizes, using in vitro peptide stimulation of healthy T cells.

TRIzol reagent was used to extract total RNA from the cultured T cells. TCRbeta libraries were amplified from RNA using 5' rapid amplification of cDNA ends (5'RACE). Before sequencing, library concentration and integrity were assessed using Qubit, an Agilent instrument, and quantitative PCR. A commercial service provider sequenced the qualified libraries on Illumina HiSeq or MiSeq. Per the authors' processing: TCR sequences in each sample were identified using MiXCR version 1.8.2. Qualified clones required a CDR3 longer than four amino acids, an in-frame nucleotide length, and no stop codon. An effective read was defined as a read containing the complete CDR3 structure. RT-PCR with 24 Vbeta primers, GeneScan spectratyping, and Sanger sequencing were used to validate the expanded clones. TCRdb reprocessing: public reads trimmed at Q25 with fastp, clones called with MiXCR, in-frame beta chains kept. Entries are consolidated by CDR3 protein sequence, retaining the most common genes and DNA. These V and J calls are TCRdb output, not the study's own analysis. Within this sample are some 12,000 distinct CDR3 sequences, with approximately 39% of them counted one time only. Around 28% of the sample is in the top ten clones.

Beyond this particular receptor, the publication reports: No significant differences among the four groups were observed in the numbers of Vbeta genes (about 60), Jbeta genes (14), VDJ rearrangements, or unique CDR3s. Direct testing of the expanded clones' antigen specificity and function was not done, and further investigation was required.

Sample: CD3+ T cells sorted from blood and cultured. This sequence uses TRBV6-5 and TRBJ1-1; the D segment could be TRBD1, given 6 matching bases. This clonotype was sampled from a female donor in good health. The CDR3 region: CASSYSRGVGTEAFF. The base sequence is TGTGCCAGCAGTTACTCAAGGGGGGTAGGGACTGAAGCTTTCTTT.